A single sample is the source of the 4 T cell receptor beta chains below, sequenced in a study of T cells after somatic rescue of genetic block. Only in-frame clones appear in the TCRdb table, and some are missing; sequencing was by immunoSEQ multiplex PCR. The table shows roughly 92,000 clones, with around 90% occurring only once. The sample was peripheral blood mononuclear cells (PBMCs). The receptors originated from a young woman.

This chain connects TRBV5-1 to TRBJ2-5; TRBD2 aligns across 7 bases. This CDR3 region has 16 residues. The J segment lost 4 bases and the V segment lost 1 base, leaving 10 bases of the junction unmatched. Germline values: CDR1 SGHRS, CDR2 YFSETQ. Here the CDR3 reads CASSLSPAGVGETQYF. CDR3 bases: TGCGCCAGCAGCTTGTCCCCTGCGGGAGTAGGAGAGACCCAGTACTTC. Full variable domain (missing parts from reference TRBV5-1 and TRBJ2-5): KAGVTQTPRYLIKTRGQQVTLSCSPISGHRSVSWYQQTPGQGLQFLFEYFSETQRNKGNFPGRFSGRQFSNSRSEMNVSTLELGDSALYLCASSLSPAGVGETQYFGPGTRLLVL.

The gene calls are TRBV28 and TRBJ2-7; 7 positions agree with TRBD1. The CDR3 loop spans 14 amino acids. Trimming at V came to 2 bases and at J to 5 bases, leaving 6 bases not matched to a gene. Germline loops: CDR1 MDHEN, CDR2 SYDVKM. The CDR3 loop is CASSLGPTGDEQYF. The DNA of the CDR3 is TGTGCCAGCAGTTTAGGGCCTACAGGGGACGAGCAGTACTTC.

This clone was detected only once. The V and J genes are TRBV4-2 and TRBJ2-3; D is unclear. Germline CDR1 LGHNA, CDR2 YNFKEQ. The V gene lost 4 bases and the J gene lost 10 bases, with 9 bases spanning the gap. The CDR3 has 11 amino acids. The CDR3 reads CASSLREPQYF. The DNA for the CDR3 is TGTGCCAGCAGCCTCAGAGAACCGCAGTATTTT.

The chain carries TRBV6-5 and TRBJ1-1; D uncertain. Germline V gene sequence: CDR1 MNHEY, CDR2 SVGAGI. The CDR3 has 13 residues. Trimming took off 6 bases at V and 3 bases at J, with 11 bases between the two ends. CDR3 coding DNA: TGTGCCAGCAGCCTCGGTCCCTACACTGAAGCTTTCTTT. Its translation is CASSLGPYTEAFF.